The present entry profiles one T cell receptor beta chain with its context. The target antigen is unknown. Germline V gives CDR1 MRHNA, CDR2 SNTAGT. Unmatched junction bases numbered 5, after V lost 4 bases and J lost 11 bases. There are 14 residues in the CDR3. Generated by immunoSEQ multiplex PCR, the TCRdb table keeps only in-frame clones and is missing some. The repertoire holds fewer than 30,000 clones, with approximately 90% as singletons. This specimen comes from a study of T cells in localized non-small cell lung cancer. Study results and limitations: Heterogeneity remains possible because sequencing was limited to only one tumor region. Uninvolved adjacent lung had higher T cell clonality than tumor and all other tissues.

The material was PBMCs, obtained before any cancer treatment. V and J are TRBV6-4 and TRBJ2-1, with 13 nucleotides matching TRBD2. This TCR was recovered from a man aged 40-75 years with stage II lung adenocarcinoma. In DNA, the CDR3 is TGTGCCAGCAGTGCTAGGACTAGCGGGGGACAGCAGTTCTTC. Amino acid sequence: CASSARTSGGQQFF.